The TCR beta chain under discussion was sequenced for a study of vaccination effects on CD4 cells after COVID-19. Antigen-specific CD4+ T cells were first expanded with viral peptide pools by the ViraFEST assay and only then sequenced. Following 10 days of culture, CD4+ T cells were isolated. Testing of the vaccine recipients showed negative nucleocapsid antibodies and no prior SARS-CoV-2 infection. Wells each received over 1.5 million PBMC, cultured with approximately 10 IU/ml IL-2 and 8.5 to 10 ug/ml peptides. A remark on this clone: Its antigen is undetermined.

The study's findings and limits: Substantial clonal contraction characterized both infection- and vaccine-induced clones late after vaccination.

Libraries were prepared by immunoSEQ multiplex PCR; TCRdb keeps only in-frame clonotypes and omits some of them. Of fewer than 85,000 clones listed, 60% to 85% are singletons. The sequences come from CD4+ T cells from PBMCs cultured with SARS-CoV-2 spike peptides, collected before COVID-19 vaccination. The TCR was taken from a human donor who received a COVID-19 vaccine.

The CDR3 is CASSPGVPNTGELFF. The CDR3 bases are TGTGCCAGCAGCCCCGGGGTCCCGAACACCGGGGAGCTGTTTTTT. V is TRBV2 and J is TRBJ2-2; D perhaps matches TRBD2 (5 bases). With 6 bases removed from V and 0 bases from J, the gap between germline ends came to 11 bases. This CDR3 is 15 amino acids long. In germline, CDR1 is SNHLY, CDR2 FYNNEI.